A single sample is the source of the 7 T cell receptor beta chains below, sequenced in a study of T cell responses to AZD1222 COVID-19 vaccine. Generated by immunoSEQ multiplex PCR, the TCRdb table keeps only in-frame clones and is missing some. The data hold about 150,000 clones, with about 90% observed a single time. The source material was peripheral blood, sampled on day 0 of AZD1222 vaccination. The source of these receptors is an adult in good health.

The chain links TRBV28 to TRBJ1-1, with 9 positions matching TRBD1. Germline assignment: CDR1 MDHEN and CDR2 SYDVKM. This CDR3 is built from 16 residues. Trimming removed 3 bases from V and 1 base from J; junction bases left unmatched: 6. The CDR3 region has the DNA TGTGCCAGCAGTTTGGACCGACAGGGGGGGAACACTGAAGCTTTCTTT. Translating it yields CASSLDRQGGNTEAFF.

The chain links TRBV19 to TRBJ1-1; no reliable D call. Per the germline V gene, CDR1 is LNHDA and CDR2 is SQIVND (reference sequence). The CDR3 contains 17 residues. Trimming removed 3 bases at V and 0 bases at J, with 17 bases between. The CDR3 DNA is TGTGCCAGTAGTATTACCTCCGGGTCGAGGGTGAACACTGAAGCTTTCTTT. Translated, it gives CASSITSGSRVNTEAFF.

The chain has TRBV6-1 and TRBJ2-7; unclear D gene. Per germline, CDR1 MNHNS and CDR2 SASEGT. The length of the CDR3 is 12 residues. The germline V and J ends were trimmed by 5 bases and 4 bases, with 9 bases remaining between them. CDR3 amino acids: CASSTGLYEQYF. The CDR3 region has the DNA TGTGCCAGCAGTACGGGCCTGTACGAGCAGTACTTC.

This clone occurred a few times. The rearrangement links TRBV6-4 to TRBJ2-3; maybe TRBD1 (5 bases). Germline CDR1 is MRHNA and CDR2 is SNTAGT. Trimming removed 4 bases from V and 0 bases from J, with 11 bases in between. The CDR3 sequence is 15 residues long. CDR3 coding DNA: TGTGCCAGCAGTGTAGAGGCAGGGAGCACAGATACGCAGTATTTT. Its protein is CASSVEAGSTDTQYF.

Turning to this clone: The germline gene is not matched at one end of the junction; a read error may be the cause. The chain couples TRBV27 to TRBJ2-1, with D possibly being TRBD1 (6 bases). The length of the CDR3 is 12 residues. Germline loops: CDR1 MNHEY, CDR2 SMNVEV (reference sequence). This CDR3 is CASSFRDRTWIF. In nucleotides, the CDR3 is TGTGCCAGCAGTTTCCGCGACAGGACCTGGATCTTC.

The rearrangement links TRBV10-3 to TRBJ2-2; 10 bases agree with TRBD1. The germline CDR1 and CDR2 sequences are ENHRY and SYGVKD. V lost 4 bases and J lost 7; bases outside the gene matches: 6. The CDR3 has 15 residues. The chain's CDR3 is CAISGRTGGSGELFF. The CDR3 DNA follows: TGTGCCATCAGTGGAAGGACAGGGGGGAGCGGGGAGCTGTTTTTT.

This chain connects TRBV12-5 to TRBJ2-7; D is perhaps TRBD1 (6 bases). The V gene's germline CDR1 is LGHNT and CDR2 FRNRAP. Trimming pared 0 bases from V and 2 bases from J, leaving 8 bases between. The CDR3 is made up of 14 amino acids. CDR3 nucleotide sequence: TGTGCTAGTGGTTTGGTAAACAGGGCCTACGAGCAGTACTTC. Its protein is CASGLVNRAYEQYF.